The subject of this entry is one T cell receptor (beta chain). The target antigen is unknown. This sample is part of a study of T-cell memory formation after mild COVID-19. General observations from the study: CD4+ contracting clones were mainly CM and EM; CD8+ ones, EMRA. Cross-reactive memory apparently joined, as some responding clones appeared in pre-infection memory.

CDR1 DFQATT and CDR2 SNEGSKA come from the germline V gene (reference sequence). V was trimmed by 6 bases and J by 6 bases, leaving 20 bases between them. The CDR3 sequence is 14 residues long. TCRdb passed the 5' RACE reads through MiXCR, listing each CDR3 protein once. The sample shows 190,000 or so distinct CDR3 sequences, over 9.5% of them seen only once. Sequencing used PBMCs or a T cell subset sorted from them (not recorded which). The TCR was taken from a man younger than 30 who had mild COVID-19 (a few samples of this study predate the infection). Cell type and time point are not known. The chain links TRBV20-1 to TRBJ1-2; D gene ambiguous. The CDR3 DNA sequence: TGCAGTGCGCGAAGAGTGGCGAAAGACGATGGCTACACCTTC. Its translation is CSARRVAKDDGYTF.